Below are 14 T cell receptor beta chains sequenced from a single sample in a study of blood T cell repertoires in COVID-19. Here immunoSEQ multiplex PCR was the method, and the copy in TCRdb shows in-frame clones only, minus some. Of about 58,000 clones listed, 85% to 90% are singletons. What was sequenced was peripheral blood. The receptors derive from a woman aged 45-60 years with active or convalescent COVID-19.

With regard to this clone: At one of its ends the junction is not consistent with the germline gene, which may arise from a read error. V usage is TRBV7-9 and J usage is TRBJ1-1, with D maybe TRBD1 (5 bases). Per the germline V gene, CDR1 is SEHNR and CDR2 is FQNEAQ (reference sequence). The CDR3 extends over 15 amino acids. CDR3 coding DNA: TGTGCCAGCAGCTTATTCCGGGGGAGGAACGCTGAAGCTTTCTTT. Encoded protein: CASSLFRGRNAEAFF.

Here the CDR3 DNA reads TGTGCCAGCAGTGAATGGTCTAGCGGGAGGGATTACAATGAGCAGTTCTTC. Its translation: CASSEWSSGRDYNEQFF. The chain combines TRBV6-1 with TRBJ2-1; 12 bases are a match to TRBD2. V lost 2 bases and J lost 4; bases outside the gene matches: 6. From germline, CDR1 is MNHNS and CDR2 SASEGT. CDR3 length: 17 amino acids.

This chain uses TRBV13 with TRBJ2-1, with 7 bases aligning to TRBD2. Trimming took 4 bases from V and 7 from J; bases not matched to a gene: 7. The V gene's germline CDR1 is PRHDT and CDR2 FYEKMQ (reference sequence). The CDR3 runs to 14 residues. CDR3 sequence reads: CASSSRLALNEQFF. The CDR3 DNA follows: TGTGCCAGCAGCTCCAGACTAGCCTTGAATGAGCAGTTCTTC. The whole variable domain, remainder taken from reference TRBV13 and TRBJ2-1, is AAGVIQSPRHLIKEKRETATLKCYPIPRHDTVYWYQQGPGQDPQFLISFYEKMQSDKGSIPDRFSAQQFSDYHSELNMSSLELGDSALYFCASSSRLALNEQFFGPGTRLTVL.

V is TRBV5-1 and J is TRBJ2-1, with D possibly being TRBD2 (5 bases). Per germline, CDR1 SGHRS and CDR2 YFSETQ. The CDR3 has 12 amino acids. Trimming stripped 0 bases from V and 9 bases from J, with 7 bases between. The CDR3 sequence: CASSLGGIEQFF. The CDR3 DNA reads TGCGCCAGCAGCTTGGGAGGGATTGAGCAGTTCTTC.

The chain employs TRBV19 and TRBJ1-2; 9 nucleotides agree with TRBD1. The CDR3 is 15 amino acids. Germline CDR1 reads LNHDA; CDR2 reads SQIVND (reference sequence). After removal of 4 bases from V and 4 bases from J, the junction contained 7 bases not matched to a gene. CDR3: CASSTEDRGIYGYTF. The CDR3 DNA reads TGTGCCAGTAGTACCGAGGACAGGGGTATCTATGGCTACACCTTC.

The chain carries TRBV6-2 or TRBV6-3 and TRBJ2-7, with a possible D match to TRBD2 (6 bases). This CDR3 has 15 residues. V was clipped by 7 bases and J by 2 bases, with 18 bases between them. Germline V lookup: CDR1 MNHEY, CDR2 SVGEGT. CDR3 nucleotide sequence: TGTGCCAGCACCCCCCGGGGGACTTACCCCTACGAGCAGTACTTC. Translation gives CASTPRGTYPYEQYF.

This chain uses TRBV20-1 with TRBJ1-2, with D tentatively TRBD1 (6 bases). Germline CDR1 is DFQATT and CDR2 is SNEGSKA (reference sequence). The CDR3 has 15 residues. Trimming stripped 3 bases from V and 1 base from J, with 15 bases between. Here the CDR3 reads CSASGGGILNYGYTF. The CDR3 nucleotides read TGCAGTGCTAGTGGGGGGGGCATTCTTAACTATGGCTACACCTTC.

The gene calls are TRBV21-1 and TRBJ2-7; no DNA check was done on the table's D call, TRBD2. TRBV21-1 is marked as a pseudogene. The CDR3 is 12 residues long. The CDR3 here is CASSKERQQQYF. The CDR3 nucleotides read TGTGCCAGCAGCAAAGAGAGGCAGCAGCAGTACTTC.

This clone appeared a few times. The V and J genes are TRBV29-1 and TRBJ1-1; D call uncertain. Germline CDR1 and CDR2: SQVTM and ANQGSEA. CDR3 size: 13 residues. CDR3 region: CSISGHEGTEAFF. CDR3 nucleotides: TGCAGTATCTCGGGTCATGAAGGCACTGAAGCTTTCTTT.

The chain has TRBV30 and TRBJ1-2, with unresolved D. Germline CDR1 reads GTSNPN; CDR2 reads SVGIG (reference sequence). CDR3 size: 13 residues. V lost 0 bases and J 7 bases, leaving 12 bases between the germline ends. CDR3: CAWSVTHGGGYTF. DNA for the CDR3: TGTGCCTGGAGTGTAACCCACGGCGGTGGCTACACCTTC.

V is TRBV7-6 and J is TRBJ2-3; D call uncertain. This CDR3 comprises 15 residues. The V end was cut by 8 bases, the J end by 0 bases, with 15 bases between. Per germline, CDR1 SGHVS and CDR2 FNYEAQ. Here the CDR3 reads CASSSWQTSTDTQYF. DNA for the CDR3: TGTGCCAGCTCGTCTTGGCAGACTAGCACAGATACGCAGTATTTT.

This CDR3 reads CASSDSEGSPGTDTQYF. CDR3 bases: TGTGCCAGCAGTGACTCAGAGGGTTCTCCAGGCACAGATACGCAGTATTTT. The V gene is TRBV6-4, the J gene TRBJ2-3; maybe TRBD2 (5 bases). This CDR3 has 17 residues. Looked up from germline, CDR1 is MRHNA and CDR2 is SNTAGT. Trimming stripped 0 bases from V and 1 base from J, with 14 bases between.

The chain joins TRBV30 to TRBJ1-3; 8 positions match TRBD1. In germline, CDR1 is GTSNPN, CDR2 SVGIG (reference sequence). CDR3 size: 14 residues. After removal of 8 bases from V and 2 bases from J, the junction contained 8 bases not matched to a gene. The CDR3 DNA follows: TGTGCCCGGGAAGACAGGGGTGCTGGAAACACCATATATTTT. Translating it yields CAREDRGAGNTIYF.

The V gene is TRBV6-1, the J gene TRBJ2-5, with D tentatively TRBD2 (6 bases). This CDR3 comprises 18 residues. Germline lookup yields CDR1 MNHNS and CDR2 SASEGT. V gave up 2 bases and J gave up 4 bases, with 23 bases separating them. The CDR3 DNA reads TGTGCCAGCAGTGAATACGGGGACGGACTCCGGGGAGGAGAGACCCAGTACTTC. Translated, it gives CASSEYGDGLRGGETQYF.